Included here is one T cell receptor (beta chain) sequence, with context. The data derive from a study of blood T cell repertoires in COVID-19. Across the study: PBMCs, B-cell-depleted T cells, or T cells provided the cDNA or gDNA that made up the material.

The protocol was immunoSEQ multiplex PCR, while the TCRdb copy is restricted to in-frame clones and leaves out a portion. The sample has 150,000 to 200,000 clones, 82% seen once. Seattle cases were enrolled at active infection and followed longitudinally. The receptor was derived from a woman aged 60 to 75 with COVID-19, enrolled during active disease. The sample comprised peripheral blood.

The DNA for the CDR3 is TGTGCCAGCAGCAAACCGGGACAGGCCGCCTATGGCTACACCTTC. It encodes CASSKPGQAAYGYTF. This chain links TRBV21-1 with TRBJ1-2; no DNA check was done on the table's D call, TRBD1. TRBV21-1 is a documented pseudogene. This CDR3 contains 15 residues.